This T cell receptor beta chain emerged from a study of T cells in Graves' hyperthyroidism and ophthalmopathy. Study-wide background: At the time of initial diagnosis and before any treatment, peripheral blood was collected.

This clonotype was detected many times. The antigen is unknown. CDR1 LNHDA and CDR2 SQIVND come from the germline V gene (reference sequence). V gave up 4 bases and J gave up 5 bases; unmatched junction bases: 10. CDR3 length: 16 amino acids. The study, taken as a whole, reports: Using 13 V-J features, a model discriminated ophthalmopathy from stable hyperthyroidism.

Uncontrolled infections, other autoimmune diseases, pregnancy or lactation led to exclusion of patients. It was RNA transcripts that yielded the amplified TCR beta CDR3 regions. An initial round of RT-PCR targeting the TCR CDR3 relied on the HTBI primer set. From the multiplex PCR reads, TCRdb called clonotypes with MiXCR, one entry per CDR3 protein. The sample lists under 400,000 distinct CDR3 sequences; approximately 17% were seen once. This TCR was recovered from a man aged 30-40 years with Graves' hyperthyroidism. Specimen: blood. The chain carries TRBV19 and TRBJ2-7; 11 nucleotides match TRBD1. In DNA form, the CDR3 reads TGTGCCAGTAGTAAAGGGGACCGGGACAGGGGGGACGAGCAGTACTTC. It specifies CASSKGDRDRGDEQYF.